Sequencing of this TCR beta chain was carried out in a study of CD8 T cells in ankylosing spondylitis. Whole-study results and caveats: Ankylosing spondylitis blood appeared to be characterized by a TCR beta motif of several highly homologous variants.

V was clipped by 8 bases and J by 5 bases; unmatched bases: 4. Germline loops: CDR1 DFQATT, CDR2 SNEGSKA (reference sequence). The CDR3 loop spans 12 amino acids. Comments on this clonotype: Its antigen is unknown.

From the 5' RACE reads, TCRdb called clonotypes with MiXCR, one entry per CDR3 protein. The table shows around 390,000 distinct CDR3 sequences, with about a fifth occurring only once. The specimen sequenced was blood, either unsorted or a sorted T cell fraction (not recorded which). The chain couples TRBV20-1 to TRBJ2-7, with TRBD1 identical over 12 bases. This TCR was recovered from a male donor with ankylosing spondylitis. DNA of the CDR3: TGCAGTTGGGACAGGGGGCAAAACGAGCAGTACTTC. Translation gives CSWDRGQNEQYF.